The 5 T cell receptor beta chains below were found in one sample sequenced in a study of CD4 T cell repertoires in COVID-19. No culture step preceded sequencing of the ex vivo isolated memory T cells. Data came from immunoSEQ multiplex PCR; TCRdb stores just in-frame clones and leaves some out. The repertoire holds thousands of clones, with 80% to 85% as singletons. Source: effector memory CD4+ T cells from blood, taken before the COVID-19 pandemic. The receptors originated from a human donor who had COVID-19.

V usage is TRBV21-1 and J usage is TRBJ2-1; the table's D call, TRBD1, was not checked against the DNA. TRBV21-1 is annotated as a pseudogene. This CDR3 contains 16 residues. This chain's CDR3 is CASSKASRWGPNEQFF. Written as DNA, the CDR3 is TGTGCCAGCAGCAAAGCATCCAGGTGGGGCCCCAATGAGCAGTTCTTC.

This clone was seen more than once but under ten times. J is TRBJ1-1 and V is TRBV7-7; a possible D gene is TRBD1 (5 bases). V lost 5 bases, J lost 7 bases, and 17 bases lay in between. The CDR3 loop spans 14 amino acids. The germline CDR1 and CDR2 sequences are SSHAT and FNYEAQ (reference sequence). The CDR3 nucleotides are TGTGCCAGCAGCCCTGGGCAGGGATTGGGTGAAGCTTTCTTT. Protein: CASSPGQGLGEAFF.

The V gene is TRBV12-5, the J gene TRBJ1-2, with D tentatively TRBD1 (5 bases). This CDR3 region has 14 residues. The V and J ends lost 1 base and 3 bases respectively, with 9 bases between them. Germline V gene lookup returns CDR1 LGHNT and CDR2 FRNRAP. The CDR3: CASGLEGLDYGYTF. CDR3 bases: TGTGCTAGTGGTTTGGAGGGGCTCGACTATGGCTACACCTTC.

This clone was seen more than once but under ten times. The rearrangement links TRBV6-5 to TRBJ2-2; D perhaps matches TRBD2 (5 bases). This CDR3 comprises 16 residues. Trimming left V 0 bases short and J 7 bases short, with 15 bases between. Germline V gene lookup returns CDR1 MNHEY and CDR2 SVGAGI. CDR3 DNA sequence: TGTGCCAGCAGTTACTCGTTGAGGGAACTGGGCGGGGAGCTGTTTTTT. Translating gives CASSYSLRELGGELFF.

The chain recombines TRBV28 with TRBJ2-2; D is possibly TRBD2 (6 bases). This CDR3 spans 14 amino acids. The V and J ends lost 4 bases and 4 bases respectively, with 10 bases between them. Looked up from germline, CDR1 is MDHEN and CDR2 is SYDVKM. The CDR3 DNA sequence: TGTGCCAGCAGTTCCGGGACTTTCACCGGGGAGCTGTTTTTT. Translating it yields CASSSGTFTGELFF.